Each of the 21 T cell receptor beta chains below was sequenced from the same sample in a study of T cell responses to AZD1222 COVID-19 vaccine. Produced via immunoSEQ multiplex PCR; TCRdb's table is partial and in-frame only. The table shows 84,000 or so clones, with 80% to 90% occurring only once. The source was peripheral blood, collected on day 0 of AZD1222 vaccination. These receptors came from an adult in good health.

V and J are TRBV28 and TRBJ2-6; the match to TRBD1 covers 11 bases. With 3 bases clipped from V and 0 bases from J, the junction kept 10 bases outside the gene matches. The CDR3 has 20 amino acids. In germline, CDR1 is MDHEN, CDR2 SYDVKM. This chain's CDR3 is CASSLDRGRSNPSGANVLTF. In DNA form, the CDR3 reads TGTGCCAGCAGTTTGGACAGGGGGCGCAGTAATCCCTCTGGGGCCAACGTCCTGACTTTC.

This clone was recorded a few times. V gene TRBV7-9 combines with J gene TRBJ2-7, with a tentative D call TRBD2 (6 bases). The CDR3 length is 14 residues. V was trimmed by 7 bases and J by 2 bases, leaving 15 bases between them. From germline, CDR1 is SEHNR and CDR2 FQNEAQ (reference sequence). This CDR3 reads CASTRGTETYEQYF. CDR3 in DNA: TGTGCCAGCACCCGGGGGACGGAGACCTACGAGCAGTACTTC.

CDR3 region: CASSDGRTGPAEQYF. CDR3 nucleotide sequence: TGTGCCAGCAGCGACGGCCGGACGGGTCCCGCCGAGCAGTACTTC. This chain uses TRBV9 with TRBJ2-7; D ambiguous. This CDR3 is 15 amino acids long. Deletions cut 3 bases from V and 6 bases from J, with 19 bases between. The germline V gene has CDR1 SGDLS and CDR2 YYNGEE. Supplemented by reference TRBV9 and TRBJ2-7, the full variable domain reads DSGVTQTPKHLITATGQRVTLRCSPRSGDLSVYWYQQSLDQGLQFLIQYYNGEERAKGNILERFSAQQFPDLHSELNLSSLELGDSALYFCASSDGRTGPAEQYFGPGTRLTVT.

The rearrangement uses TRBV3-1 (or the pseudogene TRBV3-2) and TRBJ1-2; TRBD1 agrees at 12 bases. In germline, CDR1 is LGHDT, CDR2 YNNKEL (reference sequence). The junction had 15 bases not matched to a gene; V was cut back by 4 bases and J by 3 bases. The CDR3 is made up of 19 amino acids. Here the CDR3 DNA reads TGTGCCAGCAGCCTCACGGCCGGGACAGGGGGCGCGAGCGACTATGGCTACACCTTC. Protein: CASSLTAGTGGASDYGYTF.

CDR3 DNA sequence: TGCGCCAGCAGCCTATACAGGGTAGAGGGCACTGAAGCTTTCTTT. Its translation is CASSLYRVEGTEAFF. The chain links TRBV5-1 to TRBJ1-1; D might be TRBD1 (6 bases). Trimming cost V 4 bases and J 4 bases, with 17 bases left between them. The length of the CDR3 is 15 residues. CDR1 SGHRS and CDR2 YFSETQ come from the germline V gene.

The table lists this clone with a count of one. This chain uses TRBV7-9 with TRBJ2-7; D not resolved. The germline V and J ends were trimmed by 2 bases and 2 bases, with 16 bases remaining between them. The CDR3 spans 16 residues. Per germline, CDR1 SEHNR and CDR2 FQNEAQ (reference sequence). The CDR3 sequence: CASSLWKDVIPYEQYF. As DNA, the CDR3 is TGTGCCAGCAGCTTATGGAAGGATGTGATTCCCTACGAGCAGTACTTC.

The chain has TRBV2 and TRBJ1-5; the match to TRBD1 covers 7 bases. Germline V gene data show CDR1 as SNHLY and CDR2 as FYNNEI. After removal of 4 bases from V and 4 bases from J, the junction contained 4 bases not matched to a gene. There are 14 residues in the CDR3. CDR3 amino acids: CASSGSGGNQPQHF. As DNA, the CDR3 is TGTGCCAGCAGTGGATCAGGGGGAAATCAGCCCCAGCATTTT.

The chain has TRBV28 and TRBJ2-2, with D maybe TRBD1 (5 bases). V was shortened by 2 bases and J by 2 bases, with 9 bases between the two germline ends. Germline-derived CDR1 and CDR2 are MDHEN and SYDVKM. The CDR3 loop spans 15 amino acids. The DNA of the CDR3 is TGTGCCAGCAGTTTAGGGGCAATAAACACCGGGGAGCTGTTTTTT. It translates to CASSLGAINTGELFF.

The chain combines TRBV7-2 with TRBJ2-1; TRBD2 matches at 10 bases. J gave up 7 bases and V 0 bases, and 9 bases lay outside the gene matches. This CDR3 spans 17 amino acids. From germline, CDR1 is SGHTA and CDR2 FQGNSA. CDR3 loop: CASSLALRTSGSNEQFF. CDR3 in DNA: TGTGCCAGCAGCTTAGCGCTGCGGACTAGCGGATCGAATGAGCAGTTCTTC.

This CDR3 is CASSGTGAVNIQYF. CDR3 DNA: TGTGCCAGCAGTGGAACAGGGGCGGTAAACATTCAGTACTTC. The rearrangement joins TRBV2 to TRBJ2-4, with 7 nucleotides matching TRBD1. Per the germline V gene, CDR1 is SNHLY and CDR2 is FYNNEI. CDR3 size: 14 residues. The V gene end was trimmed by 4 bases and the J gene end by 6 bases; junction bases not matched to a gene: 6.

The rearrangement uses TRBV18 and TRBJ1-6; no firm D call. Trimming shortened V by 3 bases and J by 9 bases, and 15 bases separated the two germline ends. CDR3 size: 15 residues. Germline CDR1 is KGHSH and CDR2 is LQKENI. DNA for the CDR3: TGTGCCAGCTCACCGATGGGAGCGGGTGTTTCACCCCTCCACTTT. It translates to CASSPMGAGVSPLHF.

The V and J genes are TRBV6-1 and TRBJ1-1; no firm D call. Trimming shortened V by 6 bases and J by 4 bases, and 15 bases separated the two germline ends. Germline V gives CDR1 MNHNS, CDR2 SASEGT. The CDR3 is 14 amino acids. The CDR3 protein is CASSHGQAGTEAFF. The CDR3 DNA reads TGTGCCAGCAGCCACGGGCAGGCCGGCACTGAAGCTTTCTTT.

In nucleotides, the CDR3 is TGCGCCAGCAGCTTCCCCGGGACTAGCGGGTCCCTGGGGGCTCCGGATGAGCAGTTCTTC. Translating gives CASSFPGTSGSLGAPDEQFF. This chain uses TRBV5-1 with TRBJ2-1, with 12 bases lining up with TRBD2. The CDR3 is 20 residues long. Germline CDR1 reads SGHRS; CDR2 reads YFSETQ. J was trimmed by 8 bases and V by 2 bases; bases with no gene match: 20.

This CDR3 reads CASSQTVSGNTIYF. The CDR3 DNA follows: TGTGCCAGCAGTCAAACTGTCTCTGGAAACACCATATATTTT. V and J are TRBV28 and TRBJ1-3, with unresolved D. Germline V lookup: CDR1 MDHEN, CDR2 SYDVKM. The ends were cut back, 5 bases at V and 0 bases at J, with 8 bases in the middle. The CDR3 sequence is 14 residues long. The full variable domain, completed using reference TRBV28 and TRBJ1-3, is DVKVTQSSRYLVKRTGEKVFLECVQDMDHENMFWYRQDPGLGLRLIYFSYDVKMKEKGDIPEGYSVSREKKERFSLILESASTNQTSMYLCASSQTVSGNTIYFGEGSWLTVV.

Only one count was recorded for this clone. In nucleotides, the CDR3 is TGCGCCAGCAGCTTCACTAGCGGAGGGAACTACGAGCAGTACTTC. Protein: CASSFTSGGNYEQYF. V and J are TRBV5-1 and TRBJ2-7; 8 bases are shared with TRBD2. After removal of 2 bases from V and 3 bases from J, the junction contained 7 bases not matched to a gene. CDR3 length: 15 residues. In germline, CDR1 is SGHRS, CDR2 YFSETQ.

About this clone: Other DNA sequences of this sample code for an identical CDR3. The rearrangement links TRBV5-4 to TRBJ2-1; 11 bases are a match to TRBD2. The V gene's germline CDR1 is SGHNT and CDR2 YYREEE (reference sequence). The CDR3 is made up of 15 amino acids. V lost 3 bases, J lost 2 bases, and 1 base stayed unmatched. Written as DNA, the CDR3 is TGTGCCAGCAGCTCGACTAGCGGGACCTACAATGAGCAGTTCTTC. Protein: CASSSTSGTYNEQFF.

The rearrangement uses TRBV21-1 and TRBJ2-1; the D segment call TRBD2 is taken from the table without a DNA check. TRBV21-1 counts as a pseudogene. This CDR3 is 15 amino acids long. CDR3 coding DNA: TGTGCCAGCAGCAAGGGACTAGCGGGATACAATGAGCAGTTCTTC. Translated: CASSKGLAGYNEQFF.

The V and J genes are TRBV28 and TRBJ2-1; D is ambiguous. V dropped 1 base and J dropped 5 bases, with 9 bases sitting between them. The length of the CDR3 is 14 residues. The germline gives CDR1 MDHEN, CDR2 SYDVKM. The CDR3 nucleotides are TGTGCCAGCAGTTTATTGGGCGAAAACAATGAGCAGTTCTTC. Encoded protein: CASSLLGENNEQFF. Using reference TRBV28 and TRBJ2-1 for the parts outside the CDR3, the full variable domain is DVKVTQSSRYLVKRTGEKVFLECVQDMDHENMFWYRQDPGLGLRLIYFSYDVKMKEKGDIPEGYSVSREKKERFSLILESASTNQTSMYLCASSLLGENNEQFFGPGTRLTVL.

Here the CDR3 DNA reads TGTGCCAGCTCACCTCGATCGGACACTGAAGCTTTCTTT. Protein sequence: CASSPRSDTEAFF. V is TRBV18 and J is TRBJ1-1; D is undetermined. The CDR3 runs to 13 residues. V lost 3 bases and J 3 bases, leaving 8 bases between the germline ends. Per the germline V gene, CDR1 is KGHSH and CDR2 is LQKENI.

The V call is TRBV11-1, the J call TRBJ2-4, with D perhaps TRBD2 (5 bases). Per the germline V gene, CDR1 is SGHAT and CDR2 is FQDESV (reference sequence). V was shortened by 5 bases and J by 0 bases, with 11 bases between the two germline ends. The CDR3 is 15 residues long. The CDR3 DNA is TGTGCCAGCAGCCGGGATTCGCTAGCCAAAAACATTCAGTACTTC. It codes for CASSRDSLAKNIQYF.

V usage is TRBV6-5 and J usage is TRBJ2-2; D may be TRBD1 or TRBD2 (6 bases each). V was pared by 0 bases and J by 5 bases, with 13 bases between. This CDR3 is 16 amino acids long. Per the germline V gene, CDR1 is MNHEY and CDR2 is SVGAGI. The CDR3 DNA is TGTGCCAGCAGTTACTCGGCGGGGACATTTACCGGGGAGCTGTTTTTT. Translated: CASSYSAGTFTGELFF.